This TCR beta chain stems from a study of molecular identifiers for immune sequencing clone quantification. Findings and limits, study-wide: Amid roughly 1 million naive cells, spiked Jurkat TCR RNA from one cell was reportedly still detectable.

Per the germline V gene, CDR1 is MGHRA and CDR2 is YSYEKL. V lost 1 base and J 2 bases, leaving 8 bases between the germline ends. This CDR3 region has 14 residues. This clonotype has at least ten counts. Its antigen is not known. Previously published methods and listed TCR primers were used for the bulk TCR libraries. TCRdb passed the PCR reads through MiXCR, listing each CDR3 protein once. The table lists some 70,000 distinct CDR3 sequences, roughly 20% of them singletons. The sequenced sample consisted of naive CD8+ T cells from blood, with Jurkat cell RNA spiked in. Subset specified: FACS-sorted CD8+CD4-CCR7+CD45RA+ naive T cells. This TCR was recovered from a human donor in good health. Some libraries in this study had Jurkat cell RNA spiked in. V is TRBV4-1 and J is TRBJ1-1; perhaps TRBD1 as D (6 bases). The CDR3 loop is CASSQVRGNTEAFF. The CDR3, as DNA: TGCGCCAGCAGCCAAGTCAGGGGAAACACTGAAGCTTTCTTT.